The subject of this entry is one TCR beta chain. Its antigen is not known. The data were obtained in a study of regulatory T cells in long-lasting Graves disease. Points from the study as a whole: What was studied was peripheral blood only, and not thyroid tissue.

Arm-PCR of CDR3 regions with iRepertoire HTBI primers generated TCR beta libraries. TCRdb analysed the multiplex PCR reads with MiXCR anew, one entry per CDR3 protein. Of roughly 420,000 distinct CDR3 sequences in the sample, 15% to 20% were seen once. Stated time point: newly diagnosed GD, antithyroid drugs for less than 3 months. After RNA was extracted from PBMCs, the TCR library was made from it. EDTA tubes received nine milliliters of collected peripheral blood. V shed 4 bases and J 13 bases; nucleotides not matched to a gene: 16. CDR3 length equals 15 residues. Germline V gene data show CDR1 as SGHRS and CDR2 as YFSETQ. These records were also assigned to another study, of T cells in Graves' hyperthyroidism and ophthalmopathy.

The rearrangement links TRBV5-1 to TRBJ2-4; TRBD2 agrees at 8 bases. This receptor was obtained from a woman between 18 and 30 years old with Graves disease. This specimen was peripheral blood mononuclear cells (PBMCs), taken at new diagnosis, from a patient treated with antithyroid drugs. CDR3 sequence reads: CASSKGTSGGNEQYF. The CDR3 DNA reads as TGCGCCAGCAGCAAAGGGACTAGTGGGGGAAATGAGCAGTACTTC.